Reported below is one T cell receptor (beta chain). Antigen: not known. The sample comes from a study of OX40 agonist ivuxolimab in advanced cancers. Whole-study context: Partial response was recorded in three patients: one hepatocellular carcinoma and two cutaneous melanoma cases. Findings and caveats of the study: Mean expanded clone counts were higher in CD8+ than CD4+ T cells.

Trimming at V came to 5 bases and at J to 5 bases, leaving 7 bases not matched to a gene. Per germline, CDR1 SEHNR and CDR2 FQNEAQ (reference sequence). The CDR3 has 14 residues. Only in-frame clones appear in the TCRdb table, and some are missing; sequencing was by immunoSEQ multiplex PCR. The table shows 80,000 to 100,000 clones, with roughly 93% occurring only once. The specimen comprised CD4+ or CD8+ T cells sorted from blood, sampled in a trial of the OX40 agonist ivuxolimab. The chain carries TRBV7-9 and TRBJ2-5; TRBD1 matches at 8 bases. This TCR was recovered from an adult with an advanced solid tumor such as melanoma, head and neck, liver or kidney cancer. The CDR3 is CASSPGGAGETQYF. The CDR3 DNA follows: TGTGCCAGCAGCCCAGGGGGCGCGGGGGAGACCCAGTACTTC.